This TCR beta chain is drawn from a study of CD8 T cells in ankylosing spondylitis (TCRdb year 2017). Study-level background: The study profiled T cell receptor beta repertoires in healthy donors and ankylosing spondylitis patients to find disease-linked TCR variants. The full study cohort was made up of roughly 25 ankylosing spondylitis patients and 95 to 130 healthy donors. Peripheral blood was sampled, and synovial fluid was additionally collected from ankylosing spondylitis patients.

What the authors observed across the whole study: The disease-linked clones had a CD8+ phenotype and were found at relatively low frequencies in peripheral blood. Some motif variants had previously been reported in the synovial fluid and blood of reactive arthritis patients, which suggests shared mechanisms of disease initiation. Blood from ankylosing spondylitis patients appeared to be characterized by a TCR beta motif made up of 8 or 9 highly homologous amino acid variants. Significant enrichment of the disease-linked clones was reported in matched synovial fluid samples from ankylosing spondylitis patients.

Sequencer: Illumina HiSeq 2500. Quantitative 5'-RACE with molecular barcodes was the method used to prepare the TCR beta libraries. For the original study's pipeline: A new computational method, built on a probabilistic model of VDJ rearrangement, was used to identify disease-linked TCR variants. Through fastp at Q25 and MiXCR, TCRdb rebuilt clones from the public reads, retaining in-frame beta chains. CDR3 protein sequences are deduplicated, and each keeps its most common genes and DNA. The V and J calls were determined by TCRdb, not by the authors. The sample yields fewer than 350,000 distinct CDR3 sequences; 11% were counted once. Together, the top ten hold about 10% of the sample. Based on the germline V gene, the CDR1 and CDR2 sequences are KGHSH and LQKENI. The CDR3 covers 15 residues, taking in both the cysteine and the phenylalanine. CDR3 DNA is the only sequence kept; it has 45 bases, read in frame from the first base. Trimming costs V 0 bases and J 2 bases, and their ends lie 9 bases apart.

This clonotype appeared many times. The specificity of this receptor is unknown. No much larger clone is present one base from it, and per-base qualities are unavailable. The clonotype originates from a female donor with ankylosing spondylitis or in good health (not recorded which). The chain links TRBV18 with TRBJ2-3, with no reliable assignment of the D segment. The material sequenced was blood, either unsorted or a sorted T cell fraction (not recorded which). The nucleotide sequence is TGTGCCAGCTCACCACCGTCAGCCCCCACAGATACGCAGTATTTT. This is translated as CASSPPSAPTDTQYF.